This TCR beta chain was sequenced during a study of siplizumab effects on memory and regulatory T cells. Notes on the study in general: The mapping of alloreactive clones to unstimulated subsets covered only a minor fraction of them. About 75-95% of proliferating CD4+ or CD8+ clones had no assignable naive or memory phenotype. For mappable alloreactive CD4+ clones, the mean Treg-derived fraction was around 64% with siplizumab and 26.9% in controls.

A word on this clone: Its antigen is currently unknown.

The CDR3 length is 13 residues. The junction had 9 bases not matched to a gene; V was cut back by 4 bases and J by 10 bases. Germline V lookup: CDR1 SQVTM, CDR2 ANQGSEA. Assay used: immunoSEQ multiplex PCR; TCRdb lists only in-frame clones, some missing. The data show about 72,000 clones, roughly 89% seen once. Material for sequencing was CD8+ T cells sorted from blood. This clonotype was obtained from a human donor in good health. The V gene is TRBV29-1, the J gene TRBJ2-1; 8 bases fit TRBD2. This CDR3 is CSVGGSGDREQFF. Here the CDR3 DNA reads TGCAGCGTTGGGGGTAGCGGGGATCGCGAGCAGTTCTTC.